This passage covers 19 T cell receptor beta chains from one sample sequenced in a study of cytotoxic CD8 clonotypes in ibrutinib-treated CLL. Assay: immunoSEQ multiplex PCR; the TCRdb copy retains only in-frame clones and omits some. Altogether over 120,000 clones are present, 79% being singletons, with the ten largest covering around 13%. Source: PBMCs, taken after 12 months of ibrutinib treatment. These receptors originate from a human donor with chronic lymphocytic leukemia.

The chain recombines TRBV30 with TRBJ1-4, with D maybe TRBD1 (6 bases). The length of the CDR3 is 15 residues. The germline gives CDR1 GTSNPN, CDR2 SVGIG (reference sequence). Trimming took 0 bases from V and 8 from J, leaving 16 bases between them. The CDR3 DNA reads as TGTGCCTGGAGTGTACGGGGGACATTGAAAGAAAAACTGTTTTTT. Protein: CAWSVRGTLKEKLFF.

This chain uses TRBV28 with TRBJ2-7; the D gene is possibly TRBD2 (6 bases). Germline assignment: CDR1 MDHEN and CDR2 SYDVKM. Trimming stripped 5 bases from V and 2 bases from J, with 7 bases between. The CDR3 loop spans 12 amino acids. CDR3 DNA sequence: TGTGCCAGCAGTGGACTAACCTACGAGCAGTACTTC. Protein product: CASSGLTYEQYF.

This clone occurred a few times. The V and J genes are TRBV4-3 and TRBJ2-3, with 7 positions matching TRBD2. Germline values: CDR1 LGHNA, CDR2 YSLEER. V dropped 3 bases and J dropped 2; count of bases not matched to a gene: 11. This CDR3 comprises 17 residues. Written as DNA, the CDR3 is TGCGCCAGCAGCCAGGGGAGGGACGCCATACTCACAGATACGCAGTATTTT. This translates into CASSQGRDAILTDTQYF.

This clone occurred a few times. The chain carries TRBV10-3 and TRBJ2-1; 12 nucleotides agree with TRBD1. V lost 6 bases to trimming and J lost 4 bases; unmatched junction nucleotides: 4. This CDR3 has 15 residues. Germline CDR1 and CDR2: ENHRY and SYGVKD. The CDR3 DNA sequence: TGTGCCATCAGGGGGGACAGGGGGCGTTACAATGAGCAGTTCTTC. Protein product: CAIRGDRGRYNEQFF.

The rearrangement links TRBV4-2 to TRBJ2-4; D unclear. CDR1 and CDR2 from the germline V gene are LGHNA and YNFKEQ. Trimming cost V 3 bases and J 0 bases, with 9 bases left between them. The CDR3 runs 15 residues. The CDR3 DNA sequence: TGTGCCAGCAGCCAGGTACTACTAGCCAAAAACATTCAGTACTTC. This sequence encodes CASSQVLLAKNIQYF.

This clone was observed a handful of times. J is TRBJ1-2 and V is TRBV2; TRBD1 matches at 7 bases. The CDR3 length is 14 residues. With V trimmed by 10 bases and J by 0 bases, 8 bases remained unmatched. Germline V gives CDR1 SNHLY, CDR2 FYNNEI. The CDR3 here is CATDRDTTNYGYTF. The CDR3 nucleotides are TGTGCCACCGACAGGGACACCACTAACTATGGCTACACCTTC.

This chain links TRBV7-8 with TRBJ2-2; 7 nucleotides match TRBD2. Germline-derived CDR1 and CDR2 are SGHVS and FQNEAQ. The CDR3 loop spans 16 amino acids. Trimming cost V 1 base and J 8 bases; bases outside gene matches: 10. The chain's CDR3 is CASSLVERGMAGELFF. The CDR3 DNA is TGTGCCAGCAGCTTAGTTGAGCGGGGAATGGCTGGGGAGCTGTTTTTT.

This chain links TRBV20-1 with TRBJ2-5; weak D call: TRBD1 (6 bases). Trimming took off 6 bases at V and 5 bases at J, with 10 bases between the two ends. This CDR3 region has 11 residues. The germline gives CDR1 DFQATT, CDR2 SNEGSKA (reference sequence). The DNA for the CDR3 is TGCAGTGCCGAAGGGGGTGAGACCCAGTACTTC. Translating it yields CSAEGGETQYF.

CDR3 bases: TGTGCCAGCAGTTTACAGGGTCAAAACATTCAGTACTTC. It specifies CASSLQGQNIQYF. The chain links TRBV27 to TRBJ2-4, with a possible D match to TRBD1 (5 bases). CDR3 length equals 13 residues. V was clipped by 2 bases and J by 5 bases, with 7 bases between them. Germline CDR1 reads MNHEY; CDR2 reads SMNVEV (reference sequence).

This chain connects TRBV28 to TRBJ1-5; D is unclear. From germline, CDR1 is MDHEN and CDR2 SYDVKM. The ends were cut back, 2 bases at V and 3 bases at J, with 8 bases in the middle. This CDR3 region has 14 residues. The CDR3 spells CASSLPRINQPQHF. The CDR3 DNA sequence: TGTGCCAGCAGTTTACCGCGGATCAATCAGCCCCAGCATTTT.

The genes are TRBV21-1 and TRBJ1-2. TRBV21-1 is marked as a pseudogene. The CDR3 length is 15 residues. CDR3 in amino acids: CASSKGFRMNYGYTF. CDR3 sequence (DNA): TGTGCCAGCAGCAAAGGGTTCCGAATGAACTATGGCTACACCTTC.

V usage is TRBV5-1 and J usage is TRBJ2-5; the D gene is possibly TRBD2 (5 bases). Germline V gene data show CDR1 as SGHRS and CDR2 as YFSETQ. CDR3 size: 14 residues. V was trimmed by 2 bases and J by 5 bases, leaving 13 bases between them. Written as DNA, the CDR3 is TGCGCCAGCAGCTTTGGGAGTGTGTTGGAGACCCAGTACTTC. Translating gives CASSFGSVLETQYF.

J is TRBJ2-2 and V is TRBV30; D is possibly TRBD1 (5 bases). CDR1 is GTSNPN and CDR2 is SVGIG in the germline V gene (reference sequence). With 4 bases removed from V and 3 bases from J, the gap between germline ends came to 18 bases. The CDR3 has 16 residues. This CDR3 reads CAWTPRWGRDTGELFF. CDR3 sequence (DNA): TGTGCCTGGACCCCACGGTGGGGCAGGGACACCGGGGAGCTGTTTTTT. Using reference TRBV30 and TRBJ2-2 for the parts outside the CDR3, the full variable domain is SQTIHQWPATLVQPVGSPLSLECTVEGTSNPNLYWYRQAAGRGLQLLFYSVGIGQISSEVPQNLSASRPQDRQFILSSKKLLLSDSGFYLCAWTPRWGRDTGELFFGEGSRLTVL.

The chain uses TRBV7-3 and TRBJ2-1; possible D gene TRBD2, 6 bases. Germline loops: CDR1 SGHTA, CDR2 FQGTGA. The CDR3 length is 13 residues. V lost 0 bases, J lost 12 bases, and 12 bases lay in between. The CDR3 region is CASSLTWTTTQFF. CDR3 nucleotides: TGTGCCAGCAGCTTAACGTGGACTACGACGCAGTTCTTC.

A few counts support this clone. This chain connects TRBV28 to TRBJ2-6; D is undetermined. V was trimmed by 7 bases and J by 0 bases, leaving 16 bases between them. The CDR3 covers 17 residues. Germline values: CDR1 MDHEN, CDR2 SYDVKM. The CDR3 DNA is TGTGCCAGCAATCCTGGACGTACGAACTCTGGGGCCAACGTCCTGACTTTC. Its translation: CASNPGRTNSGANVLTF.

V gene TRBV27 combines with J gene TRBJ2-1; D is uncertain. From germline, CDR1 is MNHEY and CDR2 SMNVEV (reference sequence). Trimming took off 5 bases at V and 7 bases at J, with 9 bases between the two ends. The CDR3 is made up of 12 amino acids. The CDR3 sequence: CASSQSANEQFF. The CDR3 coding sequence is TGTGCCAGCAGTCAATCTGCGAATGAGCAGTTCTTC.

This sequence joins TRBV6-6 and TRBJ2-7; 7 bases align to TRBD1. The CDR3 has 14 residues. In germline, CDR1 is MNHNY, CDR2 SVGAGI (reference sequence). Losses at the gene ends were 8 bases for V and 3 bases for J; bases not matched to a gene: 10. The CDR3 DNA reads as TGTGCCAGCGGGACAGACCCGATTTACTACGAGCAGTACTTC. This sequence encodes CASGTDPIYYEQYF.

The CDR3 here is CASSLVRGYTF. In nucleotides, the CDR3 is TGTGCCAGCAGCTTGGTCCGCGGCTACACCTTC. The chain couples TRBV5-8 to TRBJ1-2; no clear D gene. Germline V CDR1 and CDR2: SGHTS, YDEGEE. V was shortened by 0 bases and J by 8 bases, with 5 bases between the two germline ends. The CDR3 is 11 amino acids.

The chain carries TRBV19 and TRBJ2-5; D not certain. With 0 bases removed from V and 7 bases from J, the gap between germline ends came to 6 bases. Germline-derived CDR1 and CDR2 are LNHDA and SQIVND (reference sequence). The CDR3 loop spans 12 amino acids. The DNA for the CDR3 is TGTGCCAGTAGTATAGACACCGGGACCCAGTACTTC. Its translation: CASSIDTGTQYF. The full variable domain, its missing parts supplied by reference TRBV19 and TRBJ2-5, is DGGITQSPKYLFRKEGQNVTLSCEQNLNHDAMYWYRQDPGQGLRLIYYSQIVNDFQKGDIAEGYSVSREKKESFPLTVTSAQKNPTAFYLCASSIDTGTQYFGPGTRLLVL.